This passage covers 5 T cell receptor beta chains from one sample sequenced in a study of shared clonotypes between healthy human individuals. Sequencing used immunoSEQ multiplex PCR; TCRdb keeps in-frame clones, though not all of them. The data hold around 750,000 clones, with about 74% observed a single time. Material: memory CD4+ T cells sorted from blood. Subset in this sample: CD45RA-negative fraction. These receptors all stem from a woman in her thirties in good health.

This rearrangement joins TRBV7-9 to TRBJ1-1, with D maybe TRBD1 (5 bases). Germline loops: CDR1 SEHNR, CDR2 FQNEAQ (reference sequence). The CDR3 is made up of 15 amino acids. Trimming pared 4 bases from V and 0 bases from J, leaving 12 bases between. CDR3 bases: TGTGCCAGCAGCTCATCCGGGACTGTGAACACTGAAGCTTTCTTT. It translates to CASSSSGTVNTEAFF. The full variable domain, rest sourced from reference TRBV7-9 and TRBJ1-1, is DTGVSQNPRHKITKRGQNVTFRCDPISEHNRLYWYRQTLGQGPEFLTYFQNEAQLEKSRLLSDRFSAERPKGSFSTLEIQRTEQGDSAMYLCASSSSGTVNTEAFFGQGTRLTVV.

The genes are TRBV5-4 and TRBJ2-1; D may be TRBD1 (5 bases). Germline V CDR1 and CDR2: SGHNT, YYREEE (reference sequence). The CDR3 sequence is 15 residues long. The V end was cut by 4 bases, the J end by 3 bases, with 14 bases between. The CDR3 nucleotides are TGTGCCAGCAGCCCGGGTGGGGCCGACTACAATGAGCAGTTCTTC. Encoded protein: CASSPGGADYNEQFF.

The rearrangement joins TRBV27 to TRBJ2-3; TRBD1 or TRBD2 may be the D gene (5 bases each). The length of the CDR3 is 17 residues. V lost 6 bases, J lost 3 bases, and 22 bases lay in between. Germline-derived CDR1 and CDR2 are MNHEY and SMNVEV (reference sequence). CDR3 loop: CASRLLGTKLVTDTQYF. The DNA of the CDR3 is TGTGCCAGCAGGCTTCTTGGGACCAAACTGGTAACAGATACGCAGTATTTT.

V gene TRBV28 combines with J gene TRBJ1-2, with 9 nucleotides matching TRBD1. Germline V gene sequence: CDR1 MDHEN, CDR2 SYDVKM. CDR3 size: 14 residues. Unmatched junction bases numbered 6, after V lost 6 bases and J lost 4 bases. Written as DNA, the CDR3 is TGTGCCAGCAGGGGACAGGGAGGAATCTATGGCTACACCTTC. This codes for CASRGQGGIYGYTF.

The CDR3 loop reads CASSLMASGAQTQYF. Written as DNA, the CDR3 is TGCGCCAGCAGCTTGATGGCTAGCGGGGCCCAGACCCAGTACTTC. The chain links TRBV5-1 to TRBJ2-5; TRBD2 matches 9 bases. The germline V gene has CDR1 SGHRS and CDR2 YFSETQ. With V trimmed by 1 base and J by 6 bases, 7 bases remained unmatched. The CDR3 extends over 15 amino acids.